The rows below give T cell receptor beta chains drawn from one sample of a study of beta chain features in type 1 diabetes. The data were produced by immunoSEQ multiplex PCR, yet TCRdb's version contains in-frame clones alone and is incomplete. The sample has roughly 50,000 clones; over 40% are singletons. Specimen: Tregs from blood. These receptors all come from a man between 25 and 39 years old with type 1 diabetes. Each CDR3 is given with its conserved first and last residue. The D gene is left open where the match is weak. Expanded clones are given a class, and other clones once, few, many or no size at all.

TGTGCCAGCAGTGGGGGCGCGGGGGCGCTTTCCTACGAGCAGTACTTC,CASSGGAGALSYEQYF,-,TRBV2,TRBJ2-7,-
TGTGCCATCAGCACAGGGGGCGGCGGGGAGCTGTTTTTT,CAISTGGGGELFF,TRBD1,TRBV10-3,TRBJ2-2,-
TGTGCCAGCAGGACGAGCGGGGGAAACATTCAGTACTTC,CASRTSGGNIQYF,TRBD2,TRBV14,TRBJ2-4,few
TGTGCCAGTAGTCCCCAGCCGGGACTAGCGGGAAGGGACCAGTTCTTC,CASSPQPGLAGRDQFF,TRBD2,TRBV19,TRBJ2-1,few
TGTGCCAGCAGCTCCACAGGGGGCCGTTACCTGACTGAAGCTTTCTTT,CASSSTGGRYLTEAFF,TRBD1,TRBV7-8,TRBJ1-1,few
TGTGCCAGCAGCCCGGGACTAGCGGGAGAAGAGACCCAGTACTTC,CASSPGLAGEETQYF,TRBD2,TRBV7-9,TRBJ2-5,few
TGTGCCAGCAGTACCCAGGCGGGTAATGAAGCTTTCTTT,CASSTQAGNEAFF,-,TRBV11-2,TRBJ1-1,-
TGCGCCAGCAGCCCCGGAGGCCTAGCGGGATCGGGAGAGACCCAGTACTTC,CASSPGGLAGSGETQYF,TRBD2,TRBV5-1,TRBJ2-5,few
TGTGCCAGCAGCGTATCCCCAGGGGACGAAAAACTGTTTTTT,CASSVSPGDEKLFF,-,TRBV9,TRBJ1-4,-
TGCGCCAGCAGCCAAAACAGGGTTCTTACCGGGGAGCTGTTTTTT,CASSQNRVLTGELFF,-,TRBV4-3,TRBJ2-2,-
TGTGCCAGCAATTTAGCGGGAGGAGATACGCAGTATTTT,CASNLAGGDTQYF,TRBD2,TRBV6-1,TRBJ2-3,-
TGTGCCAGCAGCGATAGACTAGCGGGAGGGTCTTTCTACGAGCAGTACTTC,CASSDRLAGGSFYEQYF,TRBD2,TRBV7-9,TRBJ2-7,few
TGTGCCAGCAGCCCTTCGGGGACAGGGGGGAATGAGCAGTTCTTC,CASSPSGTGGNEQFF,TRBD1,TRBV7-9,TRBJ2-1,-
TGTGCCAGCAATAGGGGACTAGCAGGAAACACCGGGGAGCTGTTTTTT,CASNRGLAGNTGELFF,TRBD2,TRBV6-6,TRBJ2-2,-
TGTGCCACCGGCCTCGGGCGGGGTAGCACAGATACGCAGTATTTT,CATGLGRGSTDTQYF,-,TRBV10-3,TRBJ2-3,medium-sized
TGTGCCAGCAGCGTAGGGGTAGGGAGCGAGCAGTACTTC,CASSVGVGSEQYF,-,TRBV9,TRBJ2-7,-
TGTGCCAGCAGCGACTCCGCGGGGCCCCAGCATTTT,CASSDSAGPQHF,-,TRBV7-9,TRBJ1-5,-
TGTGCCAGCAGCTTAGGGGGCGGGGGGAGGAGAGATACGCAGTATTTT,CASSLGGGGRRDTQYF,TRBD2,TRBV11-2,TRBJ2-3,few
TGTGCCAGCAGCTTAGAGACACACAATGAGCAGTTCTTC,CASSLETHNEQFF,-,TRBV7-9,TRBJ2-1,few
TGTGCCAGCAGGCCCGGGACAGCGAACACTGAAGCTTTCTTT,CASRPGTANTEAFF,TRBD1,TRBV6-5,TRBJ1-1,-
TGTGCCAGCAGCTTAAGAGCGGGGGCATTCCTCTACGAGCAGTACTTC,CASSLRAGAFLYEQYF,TRBD2,TRBV7-2,TRBJ2-7,-
TGTGCCAGTAGTTTGACCGGGACTCCGTACGAGCAGTACTTC,CASSLTGTPYEQYF,-,TRBV19,TRBJ2-7,-
TGTGCCAGCAGTGGAGGGACAGGGATGAATCAGCCCCAGCATTTT,CASSGGTGMNQPQHF,TRBD1,TRBV6-5,TRBJ1-5,few
TGCAGCGCTCTCACGGAGTTCCAAGGGGAGCTGTTTTTT,CSALTEFQGELFF,-,TRBV29-1,TRBJ2-2,-
TGTGCCAGTACGGGAGGGGCCCAGCCCCAGCATTTT,CASTGGAQPQHF,-,TRBV19,TRBJ1-5,-
TGTGCCACCAGCGCCCGACAGGGGTTCACAGATACGCAGTATTTT,CATSARQGFTDTQYF,TRBD1,TRBV15,TRBJ2-3,few
TGTGCCAGCAGCCGGGGGACAGGGCGGGAGTTCTTC,CASSRGTGREFF,TRBD1,TRBV5-6,TRBJ2-1,-
TGTGCCAGCAGCCAAGATTCCCTGGGCCCTACGTCGCAGTACTTC,CASSQDSLGPTSQYF,-,TRBV14,TRBJ2-7,-
TGCAGTCAAAGCAGGGGTGAAAAACTGTTTTTT,CSQSRGEKLFF,-,TRBV20-1,TRBJ1-4,-
TGTGCCAGCAGCACTGACAGGGGGCGTGAAAAACTGTTTTTT,CASSTDRGREKLFF,TRBD1,TRBV2,TRBJ1-4,-
TGTGCCAGCAGCTTTCGCTCCTACGAGCAGTACTTC,CASSFRSYEQYF,-,TRBV7-2,TRBJ2-7,-
TGTGCCAGCAGTGAAGCGGCTAGCGGGACTCGGAGTGGCAATGAGCAGTTCTTC,CASSEAASGTRSGNEQFF,TRBD2,TRBV25-1,TRBJ2-1,-
TGCGCCAGCAGCGGGACGGGACAGGGGCCCTTCGAGCAGTACTTC,CASSGTGQGPFEQYF,TRBD1,TRBV5-1,TRBJ2-7,-
TGTGCCAGCAGCTTAGGTGGCAGGCAATACGAGCAGTACTTC,CASSLGGRQYEQYF,-,TRBV7-2,TRBJ2-7,-
TGTGCCAGCAGCTCGGACAGGAGAGGGATGGACACCATATATTTT,CASSSDRRGMDTIYF,TRBD1,TRBV7-9,TRBJ1-3,-
TGCAGCGTTGATCTCGATGGCTACACCTTC,CSVDLDGYTF,-,TRBV29-1,TRBJ1-2,-
TGTGCCAGCAGCTTAGCCCCCGGGGTGAACACTGAAGCTTTCTTT,CASSLAPGVNTEAFF,-,TRBV7-9,TRBJ1-1,-
TGCAGCGTTGAAGAGGACAGGGGACTCACAGATACGCAGTATTTT,CSVEEDRGLTDTQYF,TRBD1,TRBV29-1,TRBJ2-3,few
TGTGCCAGCAGTTTGCAGGGGGCCAACGTCCTGACTTTC,CASSLQGANVLTF,-,TRBV28,TRBJ2-6,few
TGTGCCAGCAGGCCGGGACAGGGGGACACCGGGGAGCTGTTTTTT,CASRPGQGDTGELFF,TRBD1,TRBV2,TRBJ2-2,few
TGTGCCAGCAGCTCCGGACAGGGGGGTGGCTACACCTTC,CASSSGQGGGYTF,TRBD1,TRBV7-3,TRBJ1-2,few
TGTGCCTGGAGTGGAGGGTTTACCTCTGGAAACACCATATATTTT,CAWSGGFTSGNTIYF,-,TRBV30,TRBJ1-3,few
TGTGCCAGCAGCCCCGTGGGGACTAGCGGACGCAATGAGCAGTTCTTC,CASSPVGTSGRNEQFF,TRBD2,TRBV11-2,TRBJ2-1,-
TGTGCCAGCAGCCCGAGGGGGGGCACCGGGGAGCTGTTTTTT,CASSPRGGTGELFF,-,TRBV7-9,TRBJ2-2,few
TGTGCCAGTAGCCGCACCGGGACTAGCGGGACGAACACCGGGGAGCTGTTTTTT,CASSRTGTSGTNTGELFF,TRBD2,TRBV19,TRBJ2-2,few
TGTGCCAGCAGCTTTACCCGGGACAGGTTCACAGATACGCAGTATTTT,CASSFTRDRFTDTQYF,TRBD1,TRBV7-2,TRBJ2-3,few
TGTGCCAGCAGTGAAGGGACAGGGGCCTTCGGCTACACCTTC,CASSEGTGAFGYTF,TRBD1,TRBV6-1,TRBJ1-2,-
TGTGCCAGCAGCTTTTGGGCATCTGGGGCCAACGTCCTGACTTTC,CASSFWASGANVLTF,-,TRBV7-2,TRBJ2-6,-
TGTGCCTGGGCCTTGGGGGGGTCAGAGACCCAGTACTTC,CAWALGGSETQYF,TRBD2,TRBV30,TRBJ2-5,few
TGTGCCAGCAGTTCTGCTAGCGGGGGATACTACGAGCAGTACTTC,CASSSASGGYYEQYF,TRBD2,TRBV7-2,TRBJ2-7,few
TGTGCCAGCCCACGGCGGGAGAAGATAGGAGATACGCAGTATTTT,CASPRREKIGDTQYF,TRBD2,TRBV2,TRBJ2-3,medium-sized
TGTGCCAGCGGGGATCGGACAGGAGGCGTAGGTGGCTACACCTTC,CASGDRTGGVGGYTF,TRBD1,TRBV6-5,TRBJ1-2,-
TGTGCCAGCAGTCGGACTAGCGGACCACAAGAGACCCAGTACTTC,CASSRTSGPQETQYF,TRBD2,TRBV9,TRBJ2-5,-
TGTGCCAGCGGGACTAGCGGGACCCATGAGCAGTTCTTC,CASGTSGTHEQFF,TRBD2,TRBV19,TRBJ2-1,-
TGTGCCACCTCACTAGCGGGAGCCGGAGATACGCAGTATTTT,CATSLAGAGDTQYF,TRBD2,TRBV7-3,TRBJ2-3,few